This entry lists 11 T cell receptor beta chains sequenced from one sample in a study of shared clonotypes between healthy human individuals (dated by TCRdb to the early 2020s). Libraries were constructed by the immunoSEQ multiplex PCR assay. In its TCRdb copy, this immuneACCESS table keeps in-frame sequences only and misses some clones. Where compared with another copy, unresolved V genes explain less than half of these, and the others have no known cause. Here the sample has under 750,000 clones; roughly 72% occur a single time. About 1.7% of the sample is in the top ten clones. Sequenced material: memory CD4+ T cells sorted from blood. According to the study, the label for this sample's cell subset or site signals: CD45RA-negative fraction. The origin of the receptors is a woman aged 25 to 39 in good health.

The chain joins TRBV28 to TRBJ1-5; TRBD1 matches at 7 bases. Trimming removed 3 bases from V and 5 bases from J; junction bases left unmatched: 7. Germline V CDR1 and CDR2: MDHEN, SYDVKM. The CDR3 spans 15 residues. This CDR3 reads CASSFRDSRDQPQHF. CDR3 in DNA: TGTGCCAGCAGTTTTAGGGACAGCCGAGATCAGCCCCAGCATTTT.

This rearrangement joins TRBV28 to TRBJ1-4; no clear D gene. The CDR3 is 13 amino acids. Per the germline V gene, CDR1 is MDHEN and CDR2 is SYDVKM. Trimming removed 7 bases from V and 7 bases from J, with 13 bases in between. CDR3 nucleotide sequence: TGTGCCAGCATGAGGGCTTGGAGTGAAAAACTGTTTTTT. Protein product: CASMRAWSEKLFF. Filled out from reference TRBV28 and TRBJ1-4, the complete variable domain reads DVKVTQSSRYLVKRTGEKVFLECVQDMDHENMFWYRQDPGLGLRLIYFSYDVKMKEKGDIPEGYSVSREKKERFSLILESASTNQTSMYLCASMRAWSEKLFFGSGTQLSVL.

The chain joins TRBV7-3 to TRBJ2-1, with 9 bases aligning to TRBD2. V was clipped by 4 bases and J by 9 bases; unmatched bases: 10. CDR1 SGHTA and CDR2 FQGTGA come from the germline V gene. The CDR3 totals 15 residues. The CDR3 bases are TGTGCCAGCAGCTCCCTCGACAGCGGGAGGAGTGAGCAGTTCTTC. Residues: CASSSLDSGRSEQFF.

The chain has TRBV4-1 and TRBJ1-2, with D possibly TRBD1 on 5 matching bases. V was clipped by 0 bases and J by 6 bases, with 11 bases between them. The CDR3 runs to 14 residues. Germline loops: CDR1 MGHRA, CDR2 YSYEKL. The CDR3 coding sequence is TGCGCCAGCAGCCAAGATGAGGGACGAGATGGCTACACCTTC. Its translation: CASSQDEGRDGYTF.

A word on this clone: Given a much more abundant clone one base away, this may be a read error. The rearrangement joins TRBV5-1 to TRBJ1-5, with TRBD1 matching 9 bases. The length of the CDR3 is 14 residues. Germline V CDR1 and CDR2: SGHRS, YFSETQ. CDR3 in amino acids: CASSDRGSNQPQHF. DNA of the CDR3: TGTGCCAGCAGCGACAGGGGGAGCAATCAGCCCCAGCATTTT.

The V gene is TRBV7-9, the J gene TRBJ1-1; no firm D call. The CDR3 covers 14 residues. V lost 5 bases and J 4 bases, leaving 14 bases between the germline ends. Germline assignment: CDR1 SEHNR and CDR2 FQNEAQ (reference sequence). For the CDR3, the DNA is TGTGCCAGCAGCGACCAGGCCGGAGCCACTGAAGCTTTCTTT. It codes for CASSDQAGATEAFF.

A single count supports this clone. This sequence joins TRBV4-2 and TRBJ2-7; TRBD2 agrees at 9 bases. This CDR3 comprises 17 residues. With 3 bases clipped from V and 2 bases from J, the junction kept 11 bases outside the gene matches. The V gene's germline CDR1 is LGHNA and CDR2 YNFKEQ. In DNA, the CDR3 is TGTGCCAGCAGCCATCCACCGGGACTAGCAGATACCTACGAGCAGTACTTC. Its protein product is CASSHPPGLADTYEQYF.

V and J are TRBV19 and TRBJ2-5; 7 bases are a match to TRBD1. The germline V gene has CDR1 LNHDA and CDR2 SQIVND (reference sequence). V lost 1 base, J lost 1 base, and 9 bases stayed unmatched. The CDR3 is 17 amino acids. The CDR3 DNA reads TGTGCCAGTAGTATAGGGTGGGGACAGCTATTCCAAGAGACCCAGTACTTC. As protein: CASSIGWGQLFQETQYF.

The V and J genes are TRBV19 and TRBJ2-1; TRBD2 might be the D (7 bases). The ends were cut back, 10 bases at V and 5 bases at J, with 15 bases in the middle. Germline CDR1 is LNHDA and CDR2 is SQIVND (reference sequence). The CDR3 extends over 13 amino acids. Here the CDR3 DNA reads TGTGCCACCTCCCGGGGGGCCAACAATGAGCAGTTCTTC. It yields the protein CATSRGANNEQFF.

The chain recombines TRBV19 with TRBJ1-1; the D gene is possibly TRBD1 (5 bases). Germline CDR1 reads LNHDA; CDR2 reads SQIVND (reference sequence). Trimming took 9 bases from V and 5 from J, leaving 22 bases between them. The CDR3 covers 15 residues. The CDR3 is CASQSGGEGRTEAFF. The CDR3 DNA sequence: TGTGCCAGCCAAAGTGGGGGGGAAGGGCGTACTGAAGCTTTCTTT.

CDR3 sequence reads: CASSFGPSWNTGELFF. The CDR3 DNA reads as TGTGCCAGCAGTTTCGGGCCCTCGTGGAACACCGGGGAGCTGTTTTTT. The rearrangement uses TRBV27 and TRBJ2-2; D gene ambiguous. V gave up 3 bases and J gave up 1 base, with 12 bases separating them. The length of the CDR3 is 16 residues. CDR1 is MNHEY and CDR2 is SMNVEV in the germline V gene (reference sequence).